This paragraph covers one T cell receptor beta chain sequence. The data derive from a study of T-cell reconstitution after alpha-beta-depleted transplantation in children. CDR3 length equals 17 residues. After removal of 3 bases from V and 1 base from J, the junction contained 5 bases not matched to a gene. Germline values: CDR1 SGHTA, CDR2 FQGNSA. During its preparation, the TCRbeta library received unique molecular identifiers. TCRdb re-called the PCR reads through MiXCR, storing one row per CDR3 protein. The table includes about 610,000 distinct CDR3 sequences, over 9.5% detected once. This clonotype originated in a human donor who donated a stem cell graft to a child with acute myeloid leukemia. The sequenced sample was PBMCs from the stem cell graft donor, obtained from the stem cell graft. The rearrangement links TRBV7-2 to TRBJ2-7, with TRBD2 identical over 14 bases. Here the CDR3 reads CASSLTSGRARSYEQYF. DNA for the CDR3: TGTGCCAGCAGCTTGACTAGCGGGAGGGCTCGGTCCTACGAGCAGTACTTC. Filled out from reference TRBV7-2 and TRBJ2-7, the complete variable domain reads GAGVSQSPSNKVTEKGKDVELRCDPISGHTALYWYRQSLGQGLEFLIYFQGNSAPDKSGLPSDRFSAERTGGSVSTLTIQRTQQEDSAVYLCASSLTSGRARSYEQYFGPGTRLTVT.